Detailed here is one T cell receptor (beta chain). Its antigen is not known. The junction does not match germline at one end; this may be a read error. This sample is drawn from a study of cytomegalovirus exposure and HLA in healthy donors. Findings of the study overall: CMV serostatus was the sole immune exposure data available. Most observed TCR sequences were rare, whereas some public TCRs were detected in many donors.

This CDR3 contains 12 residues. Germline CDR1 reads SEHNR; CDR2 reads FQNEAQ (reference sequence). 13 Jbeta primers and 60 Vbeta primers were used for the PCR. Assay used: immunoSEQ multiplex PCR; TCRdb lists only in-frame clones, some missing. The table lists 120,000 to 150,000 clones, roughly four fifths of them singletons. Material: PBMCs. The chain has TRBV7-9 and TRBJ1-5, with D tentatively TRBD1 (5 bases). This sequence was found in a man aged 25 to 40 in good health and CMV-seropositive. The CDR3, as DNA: TGTTCCAGCAGCTCGGGGGATCAGCCCCAGCATTTT. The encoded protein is CSSSSGDQPQHF. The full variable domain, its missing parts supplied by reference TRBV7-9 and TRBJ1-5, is DTGVSQNPRHKITKRGQNVTFRCDPISEHNRLYWYRQTLGQGPEFLTYFQNEAQLEKSRLLSDRFSAERPKGSFSTLEIQRTEQGDSAMYLCSSSSGDQPQHFGDGTRLSIL.